The source of this T cell receptor (beta chain) is a study of lymphopenia after photon versus proton radiotherapy. This clone was counted once. V dropped 0 bases and J dropped 8; count of bases not matched to a gene: 6. Germline assignment: CDR1 SGHTA and CDR2 FQGNSA. This CDR3 is 15 amino acids long. The protocol was immunoSEQ multiplex PCR, while the TCRdb copy is restricted to in-frame clones and leaves out a portion. The data hold approximately 91,000 clones, with around 80% observed a single time. Material: peripheral blood, obtained from a patient treated with proton-based radiotherapy. This chain links TRBV7-2 with TRBJ2-4; 8 positions agree with TRBD2. The receptor comes from a man aged 55-75 years with pancreatic cancer. This CDR3 reads CASSLAAAGGDIQYF. Written as DNA, the CDR3 is TGTGCCAGCAGCTTAGCGGCGGCCGGGGGGGACATTCAGTACTTC.